Described below is a single T cell receptor (beta chain) sequence and its context. The target antigen is unknown. Study-wide points: In terms of TCR gene usage, tumor memory CD4+ T cells clustered together with blood and lymph node memory CD4+ cells, as well as with lymph node naive CD4+ cells.

TCRdb re-derived calls from the 5' RACE reads in MiXCR, one entry per CDR3 protein. The sample includes 8,000 or so distinct CDR3 sequences, approximately 67% of them seen just once. The CDR3 spans 13 residues. Germline V gene data show CDR1 as DFQATT and CDR2 as SNEGSKA (reference sequence). Trimming left V 4 bases short and J 4 bases short, with 13 bases between. The receptor's source is a female donor with breast cancer. Material: tumor-infiltrating naive CD4+ T cells sorted from the breast tumor. The sample's subset: naive CD4+ T cells, CD4+CD45RA+CD25-. The V and J genes are TRBV20-1 and TRBJ1-1; D gene ambiguous. In DNA, the CDR3 is TGCAGTGCTATCCCACAGAGTAGCACTGAAGCTTTCTTT. Translated, it gives CSAIPQSSTEAFF.